This T cell receptor (beta chain) originates from a study of T cell responses to AZD1222 COVID-19 vaccine. Study-wide findings and caveats: Targeting of unmutated variant regions was reportedly seen in nearly half of spike-specific TCRs.

After removal of 3 bases from V and 4 bases from J, the junction contained 4 bases not matched to a gene. The CDR3 sequence is 16 residues long. The germline V gene encodes CDR1 SGHVS and CDR2 FQNEAQ. Data came from immunoSEQ multiplex PCR; TCRdb stores just in-frame clones and leaves some out. The sample has 120,000 to 150,000 clones, roughly nine tenths seen once. The count of this clone is one. Antigen: not known. This TCR came from an adult who received the AZD1222 COVID-19 vaccine. The chain uses TRBV7-8 and TRBJ2-1; 12 nucleotides align to TRBD2. Here the sequenced sample was peripheral blood, taken 28 days after the second AZD1222 dose. The CDR3, as DNA: TGTGCCAGCAGCTTTCGACTAGCGGGAGTATACAATGAGCAGTTCTTC. Translation gives CASSFRLAGVYNEQFF.